This T cell receptor beta chain was captured in a study of glioma-infiltrating T cells. Study-wide background: Blood libraries targeted about 4.5- to 11-fold coverage of roughly 1 million T cells.

This CDR3 contains 13 residues. Germline-derived CDR1 and CDR2 are SGHTA and FQGNSA. Trimming cost V 1 base and J 7 bases, with 10 bases left between them. TCR alpha and beta CDR3 regions were amplified from RNA using iRepertoire nested multiplex PCR. TCRdb called the multiplex PCR reads again in MiXCR, with one record for every CDR3 protein. This table has 300,000 to 450,000 distinct CDR3 sequences, 41% appearing once. The sample was glioma tissue, nonneoplastic brain tissue, or PBMCs (not recorded which). This TCR was recovered from a human donor with low-grade glioma or glioblastoma, undergoing nonglioma brain surgery, or in good health (not recorded which). V usage is TRBV7-2 and J usage is TRBJ1-1; no reliable D call. The chain's CDR3 is CASSLVPGNEAFF. For the CDR3, the DNA is TGTGCCAGCAGCTTAGTTCCAGGCAATGAAGCTTTCTTT.